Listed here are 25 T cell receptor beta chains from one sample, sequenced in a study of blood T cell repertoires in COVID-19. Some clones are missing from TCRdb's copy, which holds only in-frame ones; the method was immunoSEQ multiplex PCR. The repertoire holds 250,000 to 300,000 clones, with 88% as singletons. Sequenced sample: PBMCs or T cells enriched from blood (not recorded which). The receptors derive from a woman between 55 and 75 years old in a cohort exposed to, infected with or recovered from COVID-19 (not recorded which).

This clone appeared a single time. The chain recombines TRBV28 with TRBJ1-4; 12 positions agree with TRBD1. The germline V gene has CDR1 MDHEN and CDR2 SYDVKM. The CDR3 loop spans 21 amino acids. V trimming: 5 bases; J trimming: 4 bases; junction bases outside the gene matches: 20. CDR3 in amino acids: CASSPFPLTGTGGADNEKLFF. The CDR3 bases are TGTGCCAGCAGTCCCTTCCCCTTAACCGGGACAGGGGGCGCCGATAATGAAAAACTGTTTTTT.

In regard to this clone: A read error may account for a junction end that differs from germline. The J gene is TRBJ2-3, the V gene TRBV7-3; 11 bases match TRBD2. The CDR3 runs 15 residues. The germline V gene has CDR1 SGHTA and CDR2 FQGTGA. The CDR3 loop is CASSLTSGSSDTQYF. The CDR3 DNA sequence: TGTGCCAGCAGCCTAACTAGCGGGAGTTCAGATACGCAGTATTTT.

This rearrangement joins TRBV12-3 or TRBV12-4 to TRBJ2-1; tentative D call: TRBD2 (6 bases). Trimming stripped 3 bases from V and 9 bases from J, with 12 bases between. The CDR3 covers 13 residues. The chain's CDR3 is CASSFGRHLEQFF. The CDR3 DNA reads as TGTGCCAGCAGTTTTGGGAGGCATCTTGAGCAGTTCTTC.

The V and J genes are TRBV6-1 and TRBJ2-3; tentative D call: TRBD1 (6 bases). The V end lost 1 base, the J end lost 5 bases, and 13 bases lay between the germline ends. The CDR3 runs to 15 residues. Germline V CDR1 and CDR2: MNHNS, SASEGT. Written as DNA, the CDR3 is TGTGCCAGCAGTGAAGGCTGGGGGCTGATAGATACGCAGTATTTT. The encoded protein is CASSEGWGLIDTQYF.

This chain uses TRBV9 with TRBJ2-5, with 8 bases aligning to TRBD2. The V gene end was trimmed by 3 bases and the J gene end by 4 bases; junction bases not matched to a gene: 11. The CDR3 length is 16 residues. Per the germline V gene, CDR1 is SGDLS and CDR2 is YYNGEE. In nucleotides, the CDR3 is TGTGCCAGCAGCGAGGGGACGGGAGGGCGTCGAGAGACCCAGTACTTC. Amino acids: CASSEGTGGRRETQYF.

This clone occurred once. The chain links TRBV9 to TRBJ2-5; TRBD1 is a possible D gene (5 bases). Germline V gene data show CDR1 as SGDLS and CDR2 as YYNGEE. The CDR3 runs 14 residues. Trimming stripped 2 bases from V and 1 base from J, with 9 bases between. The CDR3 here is CASSVGRGQETQYF. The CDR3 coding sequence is TGTGCCAGCAGCGTTGGAAGGGGCCAAGAGACCCAGTACTTC.

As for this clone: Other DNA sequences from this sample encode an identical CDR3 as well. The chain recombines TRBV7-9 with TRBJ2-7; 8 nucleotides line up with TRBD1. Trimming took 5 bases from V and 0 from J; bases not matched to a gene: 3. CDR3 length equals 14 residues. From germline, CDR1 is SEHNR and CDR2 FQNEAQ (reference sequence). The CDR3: CASSLQGDSYEQYF. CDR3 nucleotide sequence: TGTGCCAGCAGCCTACAGGGGGACTCCTACGAGCAGTACTTC.

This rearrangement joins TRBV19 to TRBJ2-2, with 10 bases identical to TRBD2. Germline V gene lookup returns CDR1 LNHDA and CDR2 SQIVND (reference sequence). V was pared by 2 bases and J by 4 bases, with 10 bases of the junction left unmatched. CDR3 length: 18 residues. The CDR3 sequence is CASSIPSGRARGTGELFF. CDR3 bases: TGTGCCAGTAGTATACCCAGCGGGAGGGCCCGGGGCACCGGGGAGCTGTTTTTT. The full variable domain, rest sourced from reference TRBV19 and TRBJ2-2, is DGGITQSPKYLFRKEGQNVTLSCEQNLNHDAMYWYRQDPGQGLRLIYYSQIVNDFQKGDIAEGYSVSREKKESFPLTVTSAQKNPTAFYLCASSIPSGRARGTGELFFGEGSRLTVL.

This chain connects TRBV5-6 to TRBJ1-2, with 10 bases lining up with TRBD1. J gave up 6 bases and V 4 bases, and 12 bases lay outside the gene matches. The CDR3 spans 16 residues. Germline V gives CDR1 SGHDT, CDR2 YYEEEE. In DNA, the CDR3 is TGTGCCAGCAGCCTAGGGTTCGGGACAGGGGAGGATGGCTACACCTTC. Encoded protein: CASSLGFGTGEDGYTF.

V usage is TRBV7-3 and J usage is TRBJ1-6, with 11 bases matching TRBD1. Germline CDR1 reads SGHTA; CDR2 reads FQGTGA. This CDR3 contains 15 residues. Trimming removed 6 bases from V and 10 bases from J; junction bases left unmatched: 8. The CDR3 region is CASRPPGQGGSPLHF. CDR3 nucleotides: TGTGCCAGCAGGCCACCGGGACAGGGGGGGTCACCCCTCCACTTT. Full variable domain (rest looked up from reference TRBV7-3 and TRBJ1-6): GAGVSQTPSNKVTEKGKYVELRCDPISGHTALYWYRQSLGQGPEFLIYFQGTGAADDSGLPNDRFFAVRPEGSVSTLKIQRTERGDSAVYLCASRPPGQGGSPLHFGNGTRLTVT.

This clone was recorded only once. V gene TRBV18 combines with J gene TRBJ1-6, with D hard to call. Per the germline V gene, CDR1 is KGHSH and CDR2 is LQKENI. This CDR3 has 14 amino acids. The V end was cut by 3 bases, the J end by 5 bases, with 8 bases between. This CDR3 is CASSPGLDNSPLHF. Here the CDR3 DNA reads TGTGCCAGCTCACCGGGCCTCGATAATTCACCCCTCCACTTT. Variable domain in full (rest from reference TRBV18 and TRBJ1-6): NAGVMQNPRHLVRRRGQEARLRCSPMKGHSHVYWYRQLPEEGLKFMVYLQKENIIDESGMPKERFSAEFPKEGPSILRIQQVVRGDSAAYFCASSPGLDNSPLHFGNGTRLTVT.

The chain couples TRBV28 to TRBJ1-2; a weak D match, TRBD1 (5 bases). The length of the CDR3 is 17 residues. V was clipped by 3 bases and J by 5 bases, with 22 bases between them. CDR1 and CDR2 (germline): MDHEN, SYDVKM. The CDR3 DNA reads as TGTGCCAGCAGTTTTTCCCAGCATCGGGGGGAGTATTATGGCTACACCTTC. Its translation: CASSFSQHRGEYYGYTF.

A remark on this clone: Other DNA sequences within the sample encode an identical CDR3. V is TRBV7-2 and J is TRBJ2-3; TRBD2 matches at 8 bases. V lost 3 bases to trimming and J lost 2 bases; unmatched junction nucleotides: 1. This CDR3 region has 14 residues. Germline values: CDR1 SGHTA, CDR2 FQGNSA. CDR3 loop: CASSLTSATDTQYF. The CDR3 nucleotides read TGTGCCAGCAGCTTGACTAGCGCCACAGATACGCAGTATTTT. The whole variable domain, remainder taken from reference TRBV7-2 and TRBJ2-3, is GAGVSQSPSNKVTEKGKDVELRCDPISGHTALYWYRQSLGQGLEFLIYFQGNSAPDKSGLPSDRFSAERTGGSVSTLTIQRTQQEDSAVYLCASSLTSATDTQYFGPGTRLTVL.

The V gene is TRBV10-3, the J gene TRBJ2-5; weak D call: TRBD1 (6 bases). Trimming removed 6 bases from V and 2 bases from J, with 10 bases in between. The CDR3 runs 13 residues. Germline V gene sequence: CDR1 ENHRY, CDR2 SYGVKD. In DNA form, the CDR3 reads TGTGCCATCAGAGGGGACAAGCAAGAGACCCAGTACTTC. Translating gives CAIRGDKQETQYF.

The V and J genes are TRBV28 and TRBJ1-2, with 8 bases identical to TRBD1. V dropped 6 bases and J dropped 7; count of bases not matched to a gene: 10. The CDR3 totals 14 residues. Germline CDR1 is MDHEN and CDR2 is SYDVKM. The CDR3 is CASSVRQGASGYTF. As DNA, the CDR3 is TGTGCCAGCAGCGTGCGGCAGGGGGCAAGTGGCTACACCTTC.

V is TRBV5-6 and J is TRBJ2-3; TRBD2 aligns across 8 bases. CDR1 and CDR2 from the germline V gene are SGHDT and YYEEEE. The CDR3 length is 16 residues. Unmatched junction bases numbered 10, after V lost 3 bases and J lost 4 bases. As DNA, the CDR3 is TGTGCCAGCAGCTCCCAAGCGGGAGCGGGGGCAGATACGCAGTATTTT. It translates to CASSSQAGAGADTQYF. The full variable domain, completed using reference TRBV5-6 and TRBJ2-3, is DAGVTQSPTHLIKTRGQQVTLRCSPKSGHDTVSWYQQALGQGPQFIFQYYEEEERQRGNFPDRFSGHQFPNYSSELNVNALLLGDSALYLCASSSQAGAGADTQYFGPGTRLTVL.

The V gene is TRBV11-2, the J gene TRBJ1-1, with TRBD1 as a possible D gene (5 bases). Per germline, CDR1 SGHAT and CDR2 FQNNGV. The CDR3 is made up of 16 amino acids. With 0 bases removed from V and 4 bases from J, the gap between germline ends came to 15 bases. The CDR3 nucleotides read TGTGCCAGCAGCTTAGATAGGCCAGGGCGGTTCACTGAAGCTTTCTTT. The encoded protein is CASSLDRPGRFTEAFF.

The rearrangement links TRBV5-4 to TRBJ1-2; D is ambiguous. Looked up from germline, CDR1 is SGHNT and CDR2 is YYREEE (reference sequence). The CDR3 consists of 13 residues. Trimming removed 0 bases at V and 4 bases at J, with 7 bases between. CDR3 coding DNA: TGTGCCAGCAGCTTGGATACTTTCTATGGCTACACCTTC. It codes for CASSLDTFYGYTF. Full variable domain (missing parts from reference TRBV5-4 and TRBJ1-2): ETGVTQSPTHLIKTRGQQVTLRCSSQSGHNTVSWYQQALGQGPQFIFQYYREEENGRGNFPPRFSGLQFPNYSSELNVNALELDDSALYLCASSLDTFYGYTFGSGTRLTVV.

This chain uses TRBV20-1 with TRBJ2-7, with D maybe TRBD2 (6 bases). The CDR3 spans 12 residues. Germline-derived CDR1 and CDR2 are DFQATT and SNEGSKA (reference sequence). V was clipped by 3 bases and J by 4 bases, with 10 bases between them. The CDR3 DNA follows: TGCAGTGCTAGTCTGGGGGGATACGAGCAGTACTTC. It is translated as CSASLGGYEQYF.

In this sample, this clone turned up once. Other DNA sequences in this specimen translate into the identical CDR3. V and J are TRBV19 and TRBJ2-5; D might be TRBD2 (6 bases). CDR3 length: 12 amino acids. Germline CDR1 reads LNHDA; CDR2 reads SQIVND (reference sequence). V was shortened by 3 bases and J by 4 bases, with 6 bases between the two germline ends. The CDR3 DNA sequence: TGTGCCAGTAGTATCGGGAGAGAGACCCAGTACTTC. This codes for CASSIGRETQYF.

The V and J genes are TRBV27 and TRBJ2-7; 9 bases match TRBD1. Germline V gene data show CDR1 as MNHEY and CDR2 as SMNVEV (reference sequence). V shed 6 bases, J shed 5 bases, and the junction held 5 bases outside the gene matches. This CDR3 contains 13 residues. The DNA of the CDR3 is TGTGCCAGCAGATGGGGACAGGGAAACGAGCAGTACTTC. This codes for CASRWGQGNEQYF.

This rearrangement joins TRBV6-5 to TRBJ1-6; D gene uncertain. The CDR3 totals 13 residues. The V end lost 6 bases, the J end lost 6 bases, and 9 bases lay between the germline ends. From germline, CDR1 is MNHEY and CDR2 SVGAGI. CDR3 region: CASRQSFNSPLHF. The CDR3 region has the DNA TGTGCCAGCAGACAGTCTTTTAATTCACCCCTCCACTTT.

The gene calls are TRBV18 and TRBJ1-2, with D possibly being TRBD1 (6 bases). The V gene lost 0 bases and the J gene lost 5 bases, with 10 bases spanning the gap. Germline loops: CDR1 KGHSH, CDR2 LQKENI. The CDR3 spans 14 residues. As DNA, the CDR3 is TGTGCCAGCTCACCACCCGTCCAGGGGTATGGCTACACCTTC. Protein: CASSPPVQGYGYTF.

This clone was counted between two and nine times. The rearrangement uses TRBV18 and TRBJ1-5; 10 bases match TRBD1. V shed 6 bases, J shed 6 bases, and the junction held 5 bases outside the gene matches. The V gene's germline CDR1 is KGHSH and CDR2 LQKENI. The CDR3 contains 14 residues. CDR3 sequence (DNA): TGTGCCAGCTCCGGACAGGGGGGAGGTCAGCCCCAGCATTTT. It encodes CASSGQGGGQPQHF.

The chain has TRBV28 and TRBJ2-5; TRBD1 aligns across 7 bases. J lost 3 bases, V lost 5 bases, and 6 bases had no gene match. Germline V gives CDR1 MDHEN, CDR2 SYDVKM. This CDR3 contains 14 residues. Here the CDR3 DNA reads TGTGCCAGCAGTGGGACAGCAGGGGAAGAGACCCAGTACTTC. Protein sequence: CASSGTAGEETQYF.